This TCR beta chain was documented in a study of radiotherapy plus CTLA-4 blockade in lung cancer. Across the whole study: There were objective responses in 18% of patients, and 31% had disease control. General study points: Alongside interferon-beta, early blood T cell clone dynamics were reportedly the best predictor of response.

Data came from immunoSEQ multiplex PCR; TCRdb stores just in-frame clones and leaves some out. Counted here are roughly 85,000 clones, 70% to 90% occurring once; the ten biggest clones make up 16%. Germline V gives CDR1 GTSNPN, CDR2 SVGIG (reference sequence). CDR3 length: 14 amino acids. Trimming left V 0 bases short and J 1 base short, with 9 bases between. Of note for this clone: The antigen is not known.

This sequence was found in a human donor with non-small cell lung cancer that progressed on radiotherapy plus ipilimumab. The sequencing here drew on peripheral blood, taken from a patient treated with radiotherapy plus ipilimumab. The gene calls are TRBV30 and TRBJ2-5; D gene uncertain. CDR3 in amino acids: CAWSVLDTQETQYF. For the CDR3, the DNA is TGTGCCTGGAGTGTACTCGACACCCAAGAGACCCAGTACTTC.